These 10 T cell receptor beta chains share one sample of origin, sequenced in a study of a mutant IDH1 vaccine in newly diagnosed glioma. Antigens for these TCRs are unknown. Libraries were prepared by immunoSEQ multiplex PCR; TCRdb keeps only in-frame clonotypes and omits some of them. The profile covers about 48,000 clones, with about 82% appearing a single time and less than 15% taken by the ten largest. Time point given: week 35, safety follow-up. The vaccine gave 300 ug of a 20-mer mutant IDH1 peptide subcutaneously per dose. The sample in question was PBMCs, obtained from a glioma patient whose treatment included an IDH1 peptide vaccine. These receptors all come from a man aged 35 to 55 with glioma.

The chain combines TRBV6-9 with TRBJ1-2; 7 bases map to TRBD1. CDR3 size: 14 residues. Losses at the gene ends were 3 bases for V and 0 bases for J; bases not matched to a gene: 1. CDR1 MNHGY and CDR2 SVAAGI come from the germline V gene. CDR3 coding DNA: TGTGCCAGCAGTTACAGGGGGGCTAACTATGGCTACACCTTC. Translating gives CASSYRGANYGYTF.

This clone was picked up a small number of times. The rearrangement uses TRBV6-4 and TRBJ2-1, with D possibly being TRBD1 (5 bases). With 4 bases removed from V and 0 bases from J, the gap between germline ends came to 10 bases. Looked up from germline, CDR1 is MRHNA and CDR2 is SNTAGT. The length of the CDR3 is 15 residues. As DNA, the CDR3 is TGTGCCAGCAGTGTGGGCAGGGACTCCTACAATGAGCAGTTCTTC. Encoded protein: CASSVGRDSYNEQFF.

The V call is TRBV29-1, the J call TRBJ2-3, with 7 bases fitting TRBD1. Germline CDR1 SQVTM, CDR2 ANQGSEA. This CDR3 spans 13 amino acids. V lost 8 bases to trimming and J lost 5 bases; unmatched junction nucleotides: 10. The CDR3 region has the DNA TGCAGCTCGTGGACAGGCAAGGAAGATACGCAGTATTTT. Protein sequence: CSSWTGKEDTQYF.

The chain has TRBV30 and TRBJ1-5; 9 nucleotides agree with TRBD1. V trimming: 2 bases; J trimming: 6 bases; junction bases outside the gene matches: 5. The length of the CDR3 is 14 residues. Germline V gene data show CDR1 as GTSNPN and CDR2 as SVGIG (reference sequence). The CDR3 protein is CAWSTGTGFQPQHF. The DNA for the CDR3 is TGTGCCTGGAGTACCGGGACAGGGTTTCAGCCCCAGCATTTT.

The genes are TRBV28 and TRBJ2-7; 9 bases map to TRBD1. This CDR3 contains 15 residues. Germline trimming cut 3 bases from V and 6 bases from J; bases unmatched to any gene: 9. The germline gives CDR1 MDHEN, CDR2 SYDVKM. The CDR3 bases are TGTGCCAGCAGTTTTACGGGACAGGGTGGGGGCGAGCAGTACTTC. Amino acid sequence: CASSFTGQGGGEQYF.

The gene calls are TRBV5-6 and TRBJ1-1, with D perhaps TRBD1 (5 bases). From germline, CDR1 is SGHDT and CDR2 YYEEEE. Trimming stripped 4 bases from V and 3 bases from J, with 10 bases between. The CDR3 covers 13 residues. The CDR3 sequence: CASSLLGDTEAFF. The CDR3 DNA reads TGTGCCAGCAGCCTTTTAGGGGACACTGAAGCTTTCTTT.

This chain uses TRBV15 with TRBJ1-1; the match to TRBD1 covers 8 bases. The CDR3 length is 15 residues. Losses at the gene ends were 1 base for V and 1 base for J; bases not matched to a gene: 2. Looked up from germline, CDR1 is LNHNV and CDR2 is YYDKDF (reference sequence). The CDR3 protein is CATSRGGTGNTEAFF. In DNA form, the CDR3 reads TGTGCCACCAGCAGAGGAGGGACAGGGAACACTGAAGCTTTCTTT.

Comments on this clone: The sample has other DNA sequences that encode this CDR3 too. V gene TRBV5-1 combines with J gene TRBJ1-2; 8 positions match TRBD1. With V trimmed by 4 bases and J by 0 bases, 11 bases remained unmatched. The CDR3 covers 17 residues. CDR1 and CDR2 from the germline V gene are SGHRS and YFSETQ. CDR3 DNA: TGCGCCAGCAGCAACTGGACAGGGACTGACTCTAACTATGGCTACACCTTC. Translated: CASSNWTGTDSNYGYTF. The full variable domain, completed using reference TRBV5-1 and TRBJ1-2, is KAGVTQTPRYLIKTRGQQVTLSCSPISGHRSVSWYQQTPGQGLQFLFEYFSETQRNKGNFPGRFSGRQFSNSRSEMNVSTLELGDSALYLCASSNWTGTDSNYGYTFGSGTRLTVV.

CDR3: CASSPLAGKAEAFF. In nucleotides, the CDR3 is TGTGCCAGTAGCCCCCTGGCGGGTAAGGCTGAAGCTTTCTTT. The J gene is TRBJ1-1, the V gene TRBV19; D unresolved. The germline V gene encodes CDR1 LNHDA and CDR2 SQIVND (reference sequence). The CDR3 sequence is 14 residues long. Trimming left V 6 bases short and J 6 bases short, with 17 bases between. Together with reference TRBV19 and TRBJ1-1, the CDR3 gives the full variable domain: DGGITQSPKYLFRKEGQNVTLSCEQNLNHDAMYWYRQDPGQGLRLIYYSQIVNDFQKGDIAEGYSVSREKKESFPLTVTSAQKNPTAFYLCASSPLAGKAEAFFGQGTRLTVV.

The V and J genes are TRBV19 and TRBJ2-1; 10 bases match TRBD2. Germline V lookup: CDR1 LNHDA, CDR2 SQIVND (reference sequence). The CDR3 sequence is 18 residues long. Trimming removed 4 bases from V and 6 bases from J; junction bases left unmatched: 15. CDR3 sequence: CASSKNPSSSGSLNEQFF. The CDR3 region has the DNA TGTGCCAGTAGTAAAAACCCTTCGTCTAGCGGGAGTCTCAATGAGCAGTTCTTC. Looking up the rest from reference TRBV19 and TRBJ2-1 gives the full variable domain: DGGITQSPKYLFRKEGQNVTLSCEQNLNHDAMYWYRQDPGQGLRLIYYSQIVNDFQKGDIAEGYSVSREKKESFPLTVTSAQKNPTAFYLCASSKNPSSSGSLNEQFFGPGTRLTVL.